This T cell receptor beta chain was retrieved from a study of regulatory T cells in long-lasting Graves disease. The CDR3 runs 15 residues. CDR1 and CDR2 from the germline V gene are SGHTA and FQGNSA. V dropped 2 bases and J dropped 7; count of bases not matched to a gene: 6. This clonotype was recorded many times. Combining iRepertoire HTBI primers with Arm-PCR of CDR3 regions, the authors built TCR beta libraries. Each CDR3 protein is one row after TCRdb ran MiXCR on the multiplex PCR reads. In the table there are around 450,000 distinct CDR3 sequences, 15% to 20% of which are singletons. The time point is: newly diagnosed GD, antithyroid drugs for less than 3 months. After RNA was extracted from PBMCs, the TCR library was made from it. These data were also reused for a study on T cells in Graves' hyperthyroidism and ophthalmopathy.

The receptor was derived from a middle-aged man with Graves disease. V usage is TRBV7-2 and J usage is TRBJ2-1, with 9 positions matching TRBD2. Sequenced material: peripheral blood mononuclear cells (PBMCs), taken at new diagnosis, from a patient treated with antithyroid drugs. CDR3 residues: CASSLPLAGMNEQFF. In nucleotides, the CDR3 is TGTGCCAGCAGCTTACCCCTAGCGGGAATGAATGAGCAGTTCTTC.